The sequence of this T cell receptor (beta chain) was determined in a study of control samples from healthy donors and cancer patients. The protocol was immunoSEQ multiplex PCR, while the TCRdb copy is restricted to in-frame clones and leaves out a portion. The sample has 140,000 or so clones, around 94% seen once; the top ten hold approximately 14%. Germline CDR1 GTSNPN, CDR2 SVGIG (reference sequence). The CDR3 has 15 amino acids. The TCR originated in a man aged 60-69 years with colorectal cancer. The sequencing input was PBMCs. The chain joins TRBV30 to TRBJ1-6; possible D gene TRBD1, 6 bases. The CDR3 here is CAGGAAASYNSPLHF. The CDR3 DNA reads TGTGCTGGGGGGGCTGCAGCGTCCTATAATTCACCCCTCCACTTT.